These T cell receptor beta chains were read from a single sample in a study of breast tumors, draining lymph nodes, adjacent tissues. MiXCR, applied by TCRdb to the multiplex PCR reads, yields one record per CDR3 protein. The repertoire consists of some 130,000 distinct CDR3 sequences, with nearly 20% occurring once and the leading ten covering under 4.5%. The sample taken for sequencing was axillary lymph node tissue. The receptor set was obtained from a female donor with breast cancer. Some clones in this sample may be carry-over from other donors' samples. Each CDR3 is given without its conserved first and last residue.

V gene: TRBV6-4; CDR3 protein: ASSDNWNSPLH
V gene: TRBV7-8; CDR3 protein: ASSQEGGTGYSGANVLT
V gene: TRBV15; CDR3 protein: ATSWTPNNEKLF
V gene: TRBV2; CDR3 protein: ASRKGEPTLYGYT
V gene: TRBV10-1; CDR3 protein: ASRMDSNGYT
V gene: TRBV7-3; CDR3 protein: ASSQGLGEAETQY
V gene: TRBV6-1; CDR3 protein: ASSGDRGSQH
V gene: TRBV11-2; CDR3 protein: ASSLGGVRATSGYT
V gene: TRBV19; CDR3 protein: ASSIAPGVDEQF
V gene: TRBV5-1; CDR3 protein: ASSLSDYTDTQY
V gene: TRBV5-6; CDR3 protein: ASSTDTRSYEQY
V gene: TRBV2; CDR3 protein: ASSSPTGASYNSPLH
V gene: TRBV20-1; CDR3 protein: SAPKYRDANNEQF
V gene: TRBV5-1; CDR3 protein: ASSPNRDGYT
V gene: TRBV6-2/TRBV6-3; CDR3 protein: ASSYSSGRVETGELF
V gene: TRBV5-6; CDR3 protein: ASSPRGASGANVLT
V gene: TRBV14; CDR3 protein: ASSQDKSGRGAGELF
V gene: TRBV6-1; CDR3 protein: ATRQGYSNQPQH
V gene: TRBV11-2; CDR3 protein: ASSGMVGEKLF
V gene: TRBV18; CDR3 protein: ASSPSAGGRVETPY